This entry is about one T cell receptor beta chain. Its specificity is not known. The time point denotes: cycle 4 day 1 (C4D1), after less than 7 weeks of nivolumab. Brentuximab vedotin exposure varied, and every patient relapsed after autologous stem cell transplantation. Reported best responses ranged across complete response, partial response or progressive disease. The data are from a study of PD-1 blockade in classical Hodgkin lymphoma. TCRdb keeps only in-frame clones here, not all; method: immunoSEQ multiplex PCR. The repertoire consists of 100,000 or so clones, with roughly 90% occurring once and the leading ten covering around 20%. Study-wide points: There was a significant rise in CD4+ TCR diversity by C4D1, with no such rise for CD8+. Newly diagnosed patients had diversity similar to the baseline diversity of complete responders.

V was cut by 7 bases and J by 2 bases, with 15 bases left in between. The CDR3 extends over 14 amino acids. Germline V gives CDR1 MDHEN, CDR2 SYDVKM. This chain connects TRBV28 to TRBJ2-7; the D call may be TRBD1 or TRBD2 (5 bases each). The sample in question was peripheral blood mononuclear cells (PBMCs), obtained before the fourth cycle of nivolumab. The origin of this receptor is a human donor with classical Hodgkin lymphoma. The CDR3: CASKRPGPAYEQYF. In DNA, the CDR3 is TGTGCCAGCAAGAGGCCGGGGCCAGCCTACGAGCAGTACTTC.